This T cell receptor (beta chain) is from a study of blood T cell repertoires in COVID-19. About the study: Samples representing acute and convalescent COVID-19 were sourced from the United States, Italy and Spain. Sources were T cells, B-cell-depleted T cells, or PBMCs; the material itself was cDNA or gDNA.

In the authors' methods: The assay estimated nucleated cells by amplifying reference gene primers. Assay used: immunoSEQ multiplex PCR; TCRdb lists only in-frame clones, some missing. V, J and clone size derive from that table, while D and trimming were established from the DNA sequence. The table shows about 270,000 clones, with more than 75% occurring only once. Germline CDR1 is SEHNR and CDR2 is FQNEAQ (reference sequence). CDR3 length: 19 residues. V gave up 1 base and J gave up 4 bases; unmatched junction bases: 12. The source is a woman aged 45-59 years with acute or convalescent COVID-19. The rearrangement links TRBV7-9 to TRBJ2-6, with 8 bases matching TRBD1. The sample comprised peripheral blood. Written as DNA, the CDR3 is TGTGCCAGCAGCTTAGGAGCAGGGGGCCGTTTTTCCGGGGCCAACGTCCTGACTTTC. Translated: CASSLGAGGRFSGANVLTF.